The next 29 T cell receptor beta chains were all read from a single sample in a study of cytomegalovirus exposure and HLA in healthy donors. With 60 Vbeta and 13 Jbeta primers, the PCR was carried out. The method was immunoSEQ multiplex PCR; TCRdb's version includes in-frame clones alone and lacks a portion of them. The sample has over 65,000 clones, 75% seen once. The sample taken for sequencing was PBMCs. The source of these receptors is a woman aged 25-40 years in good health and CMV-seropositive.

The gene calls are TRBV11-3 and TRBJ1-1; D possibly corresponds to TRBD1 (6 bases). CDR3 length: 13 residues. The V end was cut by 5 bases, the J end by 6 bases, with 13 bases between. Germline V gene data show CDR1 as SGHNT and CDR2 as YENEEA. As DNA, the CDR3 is TGTGCCAGCAGCAGAGAACAGGGTGCTGAAGCTTTCTTT. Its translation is CASSREQGAEAFF.

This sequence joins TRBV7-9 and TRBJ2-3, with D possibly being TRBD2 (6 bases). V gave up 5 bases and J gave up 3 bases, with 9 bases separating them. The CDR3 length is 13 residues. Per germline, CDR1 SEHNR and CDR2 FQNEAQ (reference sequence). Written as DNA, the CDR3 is TGTGCCAGCAGCCCTCGGGGGACAGATACGCAGTATTTT. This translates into CASSPRGTDTQYF.

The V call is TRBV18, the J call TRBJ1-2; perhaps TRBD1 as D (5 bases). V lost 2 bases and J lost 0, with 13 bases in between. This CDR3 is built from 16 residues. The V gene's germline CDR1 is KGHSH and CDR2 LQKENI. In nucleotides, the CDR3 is TGTGCCAGCTCACCAACGCGGACACCTCCTAACTATGGCTACACCTTC. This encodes CASSPTRTPPNYGYTF. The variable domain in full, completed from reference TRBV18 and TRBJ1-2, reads NAGVMQNPRHLVRRRGQEARLRCSPMKGHSHVYWYRQLPEEGLKFMVYLQKENIIDESGMPKERFSAEFPKEGPSILRIQQVVRGDSAAYFCASSPTRTPPNYGYTFGSGTRLTVV.

CDR3 protein: CASGLRGAEAFF. The CDR3 DNA reads TGTGCCAGCGGTCTTAGGGGCGCTGAAGCTTTCTTT. This sequence joins TRBV6-1 and TRBJ1-1; possible D gene TRBD1, 5 bases. V shed 8 bases and J shed 6 bases, with 13 bases lying between them. Germline CDR1 and CDR2: MNHNS and SASEGT. CDR3 length equals 12 residues.

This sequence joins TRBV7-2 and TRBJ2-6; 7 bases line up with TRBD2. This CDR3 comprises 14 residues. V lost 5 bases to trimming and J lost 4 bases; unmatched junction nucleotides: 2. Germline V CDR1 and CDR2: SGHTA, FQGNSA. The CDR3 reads CASSAAGGANVLTF. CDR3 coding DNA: TGTGCCAGCAGCGCAGCGGGAGGGGCCAACGTCCTGACTTTC. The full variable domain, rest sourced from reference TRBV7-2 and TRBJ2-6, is GAGVSQSPSNKVTEKGKDVELRCDPISGHTALYWYRQSLGQGLEFLIYFQGNSAPDKSGLPSDRFSAERTGGSVSTLTIQRTQQEDSAVYLCASSAAGGANVLTFGAGSRLTVL.

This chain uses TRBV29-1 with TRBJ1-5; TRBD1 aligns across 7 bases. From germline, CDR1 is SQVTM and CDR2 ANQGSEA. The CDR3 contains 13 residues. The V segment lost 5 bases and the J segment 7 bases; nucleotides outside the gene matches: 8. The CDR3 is CSVKQGRGQPQHF. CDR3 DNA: TGCAGCGTTAAACAGGGGCGCGGGCAGCCCCAGCATTTT.

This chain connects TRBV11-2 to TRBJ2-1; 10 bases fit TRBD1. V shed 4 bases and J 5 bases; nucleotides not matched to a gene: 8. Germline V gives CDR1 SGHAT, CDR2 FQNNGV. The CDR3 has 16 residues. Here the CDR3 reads CASSSIRDRGNNEQFF. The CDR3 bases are TGTGCCAGCAGCTCCATCCGGGACAGGGGTAACAATGAGCAGTTCTTC.

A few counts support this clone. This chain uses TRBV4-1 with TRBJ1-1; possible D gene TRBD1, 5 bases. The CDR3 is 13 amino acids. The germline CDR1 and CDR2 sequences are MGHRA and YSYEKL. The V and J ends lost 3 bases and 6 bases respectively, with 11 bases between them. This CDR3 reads CASSQGGSPEAFF. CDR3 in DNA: TGCGCCAGCAGCCAGGGGGGGTCGCCTGAAGCTTTCTTT.

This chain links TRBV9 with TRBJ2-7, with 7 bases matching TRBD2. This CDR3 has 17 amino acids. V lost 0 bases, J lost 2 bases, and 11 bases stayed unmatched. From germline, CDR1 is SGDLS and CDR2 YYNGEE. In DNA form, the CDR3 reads TGTGCCAGCAGCGTAGATCGGGAAGGCGGGAGTGCCTACGAGCAGTACTTC. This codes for CASSVDREGGSAYEQYF.

The CDR3 loop is CASSLGQRANYGYTF. For the CDR3, the DNA is TGTGCCAGCAGCTTGGGTCAACGGGCTAACTATGGCTACACCTTC. The chain links TRBV5-6 to TRBJ1-2; D gene unclear. The length of the CDR3 is 15 residues. Trimming took 0 bases from V and 0 from J, leaving 9 bases between them. Germline V CDR1 and CDR2: SGHDT, YYEEEE.

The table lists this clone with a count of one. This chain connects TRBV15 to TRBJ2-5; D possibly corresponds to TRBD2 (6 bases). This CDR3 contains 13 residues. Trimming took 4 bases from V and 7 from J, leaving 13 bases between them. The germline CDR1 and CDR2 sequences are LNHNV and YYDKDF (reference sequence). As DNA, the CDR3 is TGTGCCACCAGCACCCGGATGGAGGGGACCCAGTACTTC. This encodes CATSTRMEGTQYF.

The CDR3 nucleotides read TGTGCCTGGATGCTACGGGGTAGGCCCTCCTACGAGCAGTACTTC. Its protein is CAWMLRGRPSYEQYF. The chain couples TRBV30 to TRBJ2-7; D is possibly TRBD2 (5 bases). Germline assignment: CDR1 GTSNPN and CDR2 SVGIG (reference sequence). CDR3 length: 15 residues. V lost 4 bases and J lost 0, with 16 bases in between.

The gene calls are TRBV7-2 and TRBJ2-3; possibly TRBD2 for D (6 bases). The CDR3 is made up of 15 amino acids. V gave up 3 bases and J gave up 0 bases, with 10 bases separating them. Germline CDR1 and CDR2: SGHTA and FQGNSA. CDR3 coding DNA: TGTGCCAGCAGCTTTCGCGGGGCTAGCACAGATACGCAGTATTTT. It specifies CASSFRGASTDTQYF.

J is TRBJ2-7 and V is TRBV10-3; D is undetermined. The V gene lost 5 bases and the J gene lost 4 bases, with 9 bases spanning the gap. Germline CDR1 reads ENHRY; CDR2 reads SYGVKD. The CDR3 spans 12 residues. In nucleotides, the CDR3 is TGTGCCATCAGTACTACCAAGTACGAGCAGTACTTC. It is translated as CAISTTKYEQYF.

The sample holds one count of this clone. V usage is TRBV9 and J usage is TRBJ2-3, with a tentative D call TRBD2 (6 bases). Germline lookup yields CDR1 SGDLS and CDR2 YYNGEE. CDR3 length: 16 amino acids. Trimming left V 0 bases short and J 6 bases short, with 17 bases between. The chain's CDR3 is CASSVGSWTTSDTQYF. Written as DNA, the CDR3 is TGTGCCAGCAGCGTAGGGTCTTGGACTACCTCCGATACGCAGTATTTT.

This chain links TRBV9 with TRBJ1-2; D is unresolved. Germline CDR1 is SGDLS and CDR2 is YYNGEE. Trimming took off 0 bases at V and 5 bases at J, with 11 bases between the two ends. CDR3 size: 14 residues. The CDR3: CASSVGAGLYGYTF. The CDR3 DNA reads TGTGCCAGCAGCGTAGGAGCAGGCCTTTATGGCTACACCTTC.

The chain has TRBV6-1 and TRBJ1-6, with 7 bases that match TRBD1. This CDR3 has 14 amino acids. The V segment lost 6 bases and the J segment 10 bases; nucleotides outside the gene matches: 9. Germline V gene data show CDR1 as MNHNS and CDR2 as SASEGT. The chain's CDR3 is CASRETGIWSPLHF. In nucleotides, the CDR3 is TGTGCCAGCAGGGAGACAGGGATTTGGTCACCCCTCCACTTT.

In DNA, the CDR3 is TGTGCCAGCAGTTGGACAGCAGGGGACGAGCAGTACTTC. Its protein is CASSWTAGDEQYF. The chain combines TRBV27 with TRBJ2-7; TRBD1 is a possible D gene (6 bases). V gave up 4 bases and J gave up 5 bases, with 12 bases separating them. This CDR3 is built from 13 residues. Per germline, CDR1 MNHEY and CDR2 SMNVEV (reference sequence).

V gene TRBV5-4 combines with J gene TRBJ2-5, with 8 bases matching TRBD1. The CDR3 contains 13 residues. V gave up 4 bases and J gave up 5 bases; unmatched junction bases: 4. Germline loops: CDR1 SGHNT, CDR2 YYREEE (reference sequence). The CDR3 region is CASSVDRAETQYF. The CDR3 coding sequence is TGTGCCAGCAGCGTGGACAGGGCGGAGACCCAGTACTTC.

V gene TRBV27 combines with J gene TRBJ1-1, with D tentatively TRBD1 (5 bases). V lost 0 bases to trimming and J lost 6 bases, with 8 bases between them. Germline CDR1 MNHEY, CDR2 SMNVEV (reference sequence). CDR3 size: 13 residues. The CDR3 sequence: CASSLSGGAEAFF. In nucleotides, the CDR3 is TGTGCCAGCAGTTTATCCGGGGGGGCTGAAGCTTTCTTT.

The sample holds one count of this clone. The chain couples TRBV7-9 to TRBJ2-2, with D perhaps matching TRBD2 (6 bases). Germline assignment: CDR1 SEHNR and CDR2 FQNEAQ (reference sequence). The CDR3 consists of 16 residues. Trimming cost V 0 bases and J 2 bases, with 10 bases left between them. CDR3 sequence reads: CASSLAGTVNTGELFF. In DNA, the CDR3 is TGTGCCAGCAGCTTAGCGGGGACTGTTAACACCGGGGAGCTGTTTTTT.

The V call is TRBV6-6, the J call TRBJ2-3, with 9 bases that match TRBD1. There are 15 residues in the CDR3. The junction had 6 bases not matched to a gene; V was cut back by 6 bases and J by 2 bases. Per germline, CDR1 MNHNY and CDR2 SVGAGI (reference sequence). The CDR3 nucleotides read TGTGCCAGCAGCCCGAGGGACAGGGCCACAGATACGCAGTATTTT. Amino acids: CASSPRDRATDTQYF.

The CDR3 DNA reads TGTGCCAGCAGTTACAGCGTCTACGAGCAGTACTTC. Residues: CASSYSVYEQYF. The gene calls are TRBV6-6 and TRBJ2-5; D not certain. The J call is in doubt because the DNA end fits TRBJ2-7 better. The CDR3 consists of 12 residues. Germline loops: CDR1 MNHNY, CDR2 SVGAGI (reference sequence).

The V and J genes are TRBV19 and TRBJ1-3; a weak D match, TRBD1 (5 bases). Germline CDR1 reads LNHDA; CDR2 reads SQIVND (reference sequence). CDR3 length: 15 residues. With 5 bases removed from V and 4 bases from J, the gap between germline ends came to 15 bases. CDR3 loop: CASSLTTQGGNTIYF. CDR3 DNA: TGTGCCAGTAGTTTGACGACCCAGGGAGGAAACACCATATATTTT.

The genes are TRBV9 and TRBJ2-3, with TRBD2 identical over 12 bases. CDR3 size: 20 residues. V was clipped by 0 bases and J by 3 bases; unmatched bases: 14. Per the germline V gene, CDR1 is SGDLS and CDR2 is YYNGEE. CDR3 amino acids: CASSVVQGLAGGNSTDTQYF. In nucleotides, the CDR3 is TGTGCCAGCAGCGTAGTACAGGGACTAGCGGGTGGGAACAGTACAGATACGCAGTATTTT.

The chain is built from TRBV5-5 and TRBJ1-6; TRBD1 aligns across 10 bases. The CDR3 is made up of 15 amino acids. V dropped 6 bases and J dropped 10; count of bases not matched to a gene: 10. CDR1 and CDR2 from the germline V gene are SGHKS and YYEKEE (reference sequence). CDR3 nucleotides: TGTGCCAGCAAGCCGGGACAGGGGTCCTGGTCACCCCTCCACTTT. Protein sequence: CASKPGQGSWSPLHF.

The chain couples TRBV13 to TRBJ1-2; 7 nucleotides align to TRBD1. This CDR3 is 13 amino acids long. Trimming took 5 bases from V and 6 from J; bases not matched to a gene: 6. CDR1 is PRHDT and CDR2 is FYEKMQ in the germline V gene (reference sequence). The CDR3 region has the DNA TGTGCCAGCAGCCACCTAGGGGGCCATGGCTACACCTTC. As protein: CASSHLGGHGYTF.

CDR3 coding DNA: TGCGCCAGCAGCTTTAGGGGGGGCGGGGAGCCCTCTGGAAACACCATATATTTT. It specifies CASSFRGGGEPSGNTIYF. The chain uses TRBV5-1 and TRBJ1-3, with D possibly being TRBD1 (6 bases). The CDR3 spans 18 residues. Germline-derived CDR1 and CDR2 are SGHRS and YFSETQ. V lost 2 bases and J lost 0, with 18 bases in between.

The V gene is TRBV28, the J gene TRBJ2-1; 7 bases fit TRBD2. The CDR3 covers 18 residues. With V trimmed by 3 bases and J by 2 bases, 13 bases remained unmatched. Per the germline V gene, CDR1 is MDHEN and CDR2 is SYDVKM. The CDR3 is CASSLAVQLAEAYNEQFF. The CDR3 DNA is TGTGCCAGCAGTTTGGCTGTACAGCTAGCGGAGGCCTACAATGAGCAGTTCTTC.